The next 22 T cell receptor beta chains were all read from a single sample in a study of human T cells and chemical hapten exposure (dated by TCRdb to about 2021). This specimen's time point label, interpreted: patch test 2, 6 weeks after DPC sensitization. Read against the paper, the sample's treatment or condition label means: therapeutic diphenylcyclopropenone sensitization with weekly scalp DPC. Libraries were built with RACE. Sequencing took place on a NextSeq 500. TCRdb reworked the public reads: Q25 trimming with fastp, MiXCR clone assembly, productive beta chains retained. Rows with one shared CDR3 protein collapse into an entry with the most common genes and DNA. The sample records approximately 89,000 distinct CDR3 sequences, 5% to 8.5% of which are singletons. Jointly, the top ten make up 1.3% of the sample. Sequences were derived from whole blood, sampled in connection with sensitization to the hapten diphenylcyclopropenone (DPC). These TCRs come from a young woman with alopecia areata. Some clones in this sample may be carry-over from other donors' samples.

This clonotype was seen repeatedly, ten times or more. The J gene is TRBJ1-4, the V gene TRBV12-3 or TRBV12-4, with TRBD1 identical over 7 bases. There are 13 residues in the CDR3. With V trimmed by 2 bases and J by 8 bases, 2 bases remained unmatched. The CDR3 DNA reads TGTGCCAGCAGTTTAACAGGGGAGGAAAAACTGTTTTTT. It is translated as CASSLTGEEKLFF.

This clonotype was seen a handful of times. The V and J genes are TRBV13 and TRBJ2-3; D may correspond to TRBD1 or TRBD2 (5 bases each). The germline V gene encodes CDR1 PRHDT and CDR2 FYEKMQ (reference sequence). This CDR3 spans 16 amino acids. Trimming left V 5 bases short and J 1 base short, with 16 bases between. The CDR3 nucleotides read TGTGCCAGCAGCGGAAGGACAAGGCGGGGCACAGATACGCAGTATTTT. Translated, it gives CASSGRTRRGTDTQYF.

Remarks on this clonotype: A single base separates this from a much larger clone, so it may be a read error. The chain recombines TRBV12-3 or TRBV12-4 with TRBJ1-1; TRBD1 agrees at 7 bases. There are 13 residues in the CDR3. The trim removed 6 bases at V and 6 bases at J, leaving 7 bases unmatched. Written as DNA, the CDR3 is TGTGCCAGCAGACCGGACAGGTTCGCTGAAGCTTTCTTT. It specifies CASRPDRFAEAFF.

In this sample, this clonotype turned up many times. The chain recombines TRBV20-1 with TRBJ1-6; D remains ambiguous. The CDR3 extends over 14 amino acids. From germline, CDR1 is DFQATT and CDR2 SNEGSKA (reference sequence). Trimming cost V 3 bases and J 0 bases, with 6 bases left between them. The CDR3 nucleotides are TGCAGTGCTAGGGGGAGCTCCTATAATTCACCCCTCCACTTT. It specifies CSARGSSYNSPLHF.

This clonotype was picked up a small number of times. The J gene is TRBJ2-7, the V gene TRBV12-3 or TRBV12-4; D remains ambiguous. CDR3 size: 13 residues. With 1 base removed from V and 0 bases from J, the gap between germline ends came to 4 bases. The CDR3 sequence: CASSLGSSYEQYF. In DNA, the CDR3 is TGTGCCAGCAGTTTAGGGAGCTCCTACGAGCAGTACTTC.

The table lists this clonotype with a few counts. In DNA, the CDR3 is TGTGCCAGCAGCTTGGGGAGCGGGGGGCAGGGGGATACGCAGTATTTT. Its protein product is CASSLGSGGQGDTQYF. The chain has TRBV7-8 and TRBJ2-3, with 9 bases identical to TRBD2. The CDR3 contains 16 residues. CDR1 and CDR2 from the germline V gene are SGHVS and FQNEAQ. The V gene end was trimmed by 3 bases and the J gene end by 6 bases; junction bases not matched to a gene: 10.

The DNA for the CDR3 is TGTGCCAGCAGCCTAGAGGACTTCAACTATGGCTACACCTTC. Translated: CASSLEDFNYGYTF. The chain combines TRBV14 with TRBJ1-2; D is ambiguous. CDR1 and CDR2 (germline): SGHDN, FVKESK. The V end lost 4 bases, the J end lost 2 bases, and 11 bases lay between the germline ends. CDR3 length: 14 amino acids. Filled out from reference TRBV14 and TRBJ1-2, the complete variable domain reads EAGVTQFPSHSVIEKGQTVTLRCDPISGHDNLYWYRRVMGKEIKFLLHFVKESKQDESGMPNNRFLAERTGGTYSTLKVQPAELEDSGVYFCASSLEDFNYGYTFGSGTRLTVV.

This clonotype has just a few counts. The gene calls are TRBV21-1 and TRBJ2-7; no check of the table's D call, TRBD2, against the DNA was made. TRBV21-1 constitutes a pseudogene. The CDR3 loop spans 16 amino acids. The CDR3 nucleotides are TGTGCCAGCAGCAAAGGACTAGCGGGGGGGCCCTACGAGCAGTACTTC. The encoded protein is CASSKGLAGGPYEQYF.

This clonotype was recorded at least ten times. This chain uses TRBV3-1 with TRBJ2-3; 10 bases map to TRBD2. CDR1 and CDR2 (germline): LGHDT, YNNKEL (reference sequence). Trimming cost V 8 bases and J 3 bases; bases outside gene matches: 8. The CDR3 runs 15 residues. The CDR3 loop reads CASSFRGLATDTQYF. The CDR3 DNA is TGTGCCAGCTCATTCCGGGGACTAGCGACAGATACGCAGTATTTT.

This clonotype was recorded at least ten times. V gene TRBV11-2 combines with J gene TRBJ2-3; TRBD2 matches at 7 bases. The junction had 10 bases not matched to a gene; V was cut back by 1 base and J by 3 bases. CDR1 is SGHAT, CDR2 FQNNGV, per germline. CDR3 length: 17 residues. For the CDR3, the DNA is TGTGCCAGCAGCTTAGTGTTGCGGGGGAGTCGTACAGATACGCAGTATTTT. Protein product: CASSLVLRGSRTDTQYF.

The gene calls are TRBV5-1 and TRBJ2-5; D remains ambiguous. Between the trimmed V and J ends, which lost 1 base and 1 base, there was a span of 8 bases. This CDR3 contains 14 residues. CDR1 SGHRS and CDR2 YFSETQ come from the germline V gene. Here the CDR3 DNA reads TGCGCCAGCAGCTTGAGGGCGGCCCAAGAGACCCAGTACTTC. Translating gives CASSLRAAQETQYF.

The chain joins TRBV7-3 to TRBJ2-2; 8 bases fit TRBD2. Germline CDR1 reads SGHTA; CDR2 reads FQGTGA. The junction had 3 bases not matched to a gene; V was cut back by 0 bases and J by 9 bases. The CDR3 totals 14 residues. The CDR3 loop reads CASSLTRGGRELFF. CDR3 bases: TGTGCCAGCAGCTTAACCCGGGGGGGCAGGGAGCTGTTTTTT.

The DNA of the CDR3 is TGCAGTGCTAGAGGGGTTGAGGGGGTGACAACTGAAGCTTTCTTT. Protein: CSARGVEGVTTEAFF. The V gene is TRBV20-1, the J gene TRBJ1-1; D possibly corresponds to TRBD1 (6 bases). Per germline, CDR1 DFQATT and CDR2 SNEGSKA (reference sequence). V was pared by 1 base and J by 5 bases, with 17 bases between. CDR3 length equals 15 residues.

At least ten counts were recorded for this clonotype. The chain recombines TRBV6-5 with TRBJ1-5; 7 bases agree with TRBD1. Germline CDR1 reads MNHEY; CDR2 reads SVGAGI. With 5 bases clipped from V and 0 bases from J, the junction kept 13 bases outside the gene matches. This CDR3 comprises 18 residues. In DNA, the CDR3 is TGTGCCAGCAGTCCCAAACCCCCGGACAGGAATAGCAATCAGCCCCAGCATTTT. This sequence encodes CASSPKPPDRNSNQPQHF.

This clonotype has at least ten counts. The CDR3 protein is CASSQDRDPQPQHF. The CDR3 region has the DNA TGTGCCAGCAGTCAAGACAGGGACCCCCAGCCCCAGCATTTT. The chain employs TRBV2 and TRBJ1-5; TRBD1 agrees at 7 bases. The CDR3 extends over 14 amino acids. Looked up from germline, CDR1 is SNHLY and CDR2 is FYNNEI. V gave up 5 bases and J gave up 7 bases; unmatched junction bases: 8.

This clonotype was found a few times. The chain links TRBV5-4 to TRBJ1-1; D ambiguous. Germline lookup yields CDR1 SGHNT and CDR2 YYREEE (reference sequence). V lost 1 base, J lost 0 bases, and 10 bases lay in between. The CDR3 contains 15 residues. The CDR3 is CASSLSPSMNTEAFF. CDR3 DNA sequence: TGTGCCAGCAGCTTGTCCCCTAGTATGAACACTGAAGCTTTCTTT. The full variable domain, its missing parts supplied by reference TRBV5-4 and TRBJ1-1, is ETGVTQSPTHLIKTRGQQVTLRCSSQSGHNTVSWYQQALGQGPQFIFQYYREEENGRGNFPPRFSGLQFPNYSSELNVNALELDDSALYLCASSLSPSMNTEAFFGQGTRLTVV.

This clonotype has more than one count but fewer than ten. CDR3 region: CASSQSIPGQGLDTQYF. The CDR3, as DNA: TGTGCCAGCAGCCAAAGTATCCCGGGACAGGGTTTAGATACGCAGTATTTT. The chain combines TRBV3-1 with TRBJ2-3; TRBD1 matches at 9 bases. This CDR3 spans 17 amino acids. V lost 2 bases and J lost 5; bases outside the gene matches: 11. In germline, CDR1 is LGHDT, CDR2 YNNKEL (reference sequence).

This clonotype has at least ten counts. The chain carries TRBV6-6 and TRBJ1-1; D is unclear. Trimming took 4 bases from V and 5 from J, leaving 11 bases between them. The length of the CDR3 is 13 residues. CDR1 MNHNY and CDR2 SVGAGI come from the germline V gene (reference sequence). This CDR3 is CASSLNGRTEAFF. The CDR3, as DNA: TGTGCCAGCAGTTTGAATGGGCGAACTGAAGCTTTCTTT.

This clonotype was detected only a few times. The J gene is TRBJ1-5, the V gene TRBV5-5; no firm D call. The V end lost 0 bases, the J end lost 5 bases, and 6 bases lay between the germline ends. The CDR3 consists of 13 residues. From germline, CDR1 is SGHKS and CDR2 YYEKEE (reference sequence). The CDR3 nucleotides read TGTGCCAGCAGCTTGGCTCAGGATCAGCCCCAGCATTTT. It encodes CASSLAQDQPQHF.

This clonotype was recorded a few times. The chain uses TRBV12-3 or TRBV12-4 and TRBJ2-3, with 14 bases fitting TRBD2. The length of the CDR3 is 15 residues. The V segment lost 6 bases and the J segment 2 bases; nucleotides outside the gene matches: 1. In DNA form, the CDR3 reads TGTGCCAGCAGGGGACTAGCGGGAGACACAGATACGCAGTATTTT. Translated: CASRGLAGDTDTQYF.

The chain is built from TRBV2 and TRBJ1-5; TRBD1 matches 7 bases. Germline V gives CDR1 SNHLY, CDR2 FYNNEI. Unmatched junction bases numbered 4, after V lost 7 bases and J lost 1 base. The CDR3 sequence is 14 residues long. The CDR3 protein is CASNLRGSNQPQHF. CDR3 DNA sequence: TGTGCCAGCAACCTCAGGGGGAGCAATCAGCCCCAGCATTTT.

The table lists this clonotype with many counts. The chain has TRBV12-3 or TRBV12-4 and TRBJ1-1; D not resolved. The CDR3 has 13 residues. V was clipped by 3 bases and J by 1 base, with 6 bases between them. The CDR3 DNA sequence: TGTGCCAGCAGTTTGGACCCGAACACTGAAGCTTTCTTT. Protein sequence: CASSLDPNTEAFF.